These 20 T cell receptor beta chains were all obtained from the same sample, sequenced in a study of T cell responses to AZD1222 COVID-19 vaccine. Some clones are missing from TCRdb's copy, which holds only in-frame ones; the method was immunoSEQ multiplex PCR. The sample consists of 40,000 to 65,000 clones, approximately 88% of them appearing once. The input for sequencing was peripheral blood, taken on day 0 of AZD1222 vaccination. The receptor source for this set is an adult in good health.

The chain recombines TRBV3-1 (or the pseudogene TRBV3-2) with TRBJ1-2; D call uncertain. Looked up from germline, CDR1 is LGHDT and CDR2 is YNNKEL (reference sequence). V shed 1 base and J shed 0 bases, with 18 bases lying between them. The CDR3 runs 18 residues. CDR3 region: CASSQGPAGTTTNYGYTF. The CDR3 bases are TGTGCCAGCAGCCAAGGGCCCGCGGGTACAACCACTAACTATGGCTACACCTTC.

The CDR3 spells CASSDTSTDTQYF. Written as DNA, the CDR3 is TGTGCCAGCAGTGATACTAGCACAGATACGCAGTATTTT. The chain joins TRBV6-4 to TRBJ2-3; D unresolved. Trimming cost V 3 bases and J 0 bases, with 4 bases left between them. The CDR3 consists of 13 residues. Germline V gene lookup returns CDR1 MRHNA and CDR2 SNTAGT.

The J gene is TRBJ1-2, the V gene TRBV7-9; unclear D gene. V was cut by 4 bases and J by 4 bases, with 16 bases left in between. The CDR3 totals 15 residues. Germline V gene lookup returns CDR1 SEHNR and CDR2 FQNEAQ (reference sequence). CDR3 DNA sequence: TGTGCCAGCAGCTCTCCTGGGATCCTACCCTATGGCTACACCTTC. This gives the protein CASSSPGILPYGYTF.

The chain employs TRBV10-2 and TRBJ1-3; D not resolved. Germline V gene sequence: CDR1 WSHSY, CDR2 SAAADI. V was trimmed by 2 bases and J by 6 bases, leaving 8 bases between them. The CDR3 has 13 residues. CDR3 DNA: TGCGCCAGCAGTGAGGATCGACAAAACACCATATATTTT. Protein product: CASSEDRQNTIYF.

The V and J genes are TRBV9 and TRBJ2-3, with D tentatively TRBD2 (6 bases). The ends were cut back, 0 bases at V and 0 bases at J, with 14 bases in the middle. CDR3 length: 17 amino acids. The germline V gene encodes CDR1 SGDLS and CDR2 YYNGEE. This chain's CDR3 is CASSVAWGGASTDTQYF. CDR3 nucleotides: TGTGCCAGCAGCGTAGCTTGGGGCGGGGCTAGCACAGATACGCAGTATTTT.

The rearrangement uses TRBV7-9 and TRBJ2-7; TRBD1 or TRBD2 may be the D gene (5 bases each). CDR3 length equals 12 residues. V was cut by 6 bases and J by 4 bases, with 10 bases left in between. CDR1 is SEHNR, CDR2 FQNEAQ, per germline (reference sequence). The CDR3 region has the DNA TGTGCCAGCAGAAAAGAGGGGTACGAGCAGTACTTC. Its protein product is CASRKEGYEQYF.

Here the CDR3 DNA reads TGCGCCAGCAGCTTGCCTGCTGGGGGGCATACTGAAGCTTTCTTT. Its translation: CASSLPAGGHTEAFF. The chain combines TRBV5-1 with TRBJ1-1; maybe TRBD1 (6 bases). From germline, CDR1 is SGHRS and CDR2 YFSETQ. CDR3 length: 15 residues. V lost 1 base and J lost 5, with 15 bases in between.

CDR3 loop: CASSFKHPYEQYF. The CDR3, as DNA: TGTGCCAGCAGTTTCAAACACCCCTACGAGCAGTACTTC. The rearrangement joins TRBV27 to TRBJ2-7; D gene ambiguous. V lost 3 bases and J lost 2, with 8 bases in between. The germline V gene has CDR1 MNHEY and CDR2 SMNVEV (reference sequence). This CDR3 contains 13 residues.

This chain connects TRBV6-4 to TRBJ2-7, with a tentative D call TRBD2 (5 bases). The V end was cut by 4 bases, the J end by 0 bases, with 22 bases between. Germline loops: CDR1 MRHNA, CDR2 SNTAGT. The CDR3 spans 18 residues. CDR3 region: CASSVPREGRTHSYEQYF. CDR3 sequence (DNA): TGTGCCAGCAGTGTTCCACGTGAGGGAAGAACCCACTCCTACGAGCAGTACTTC.

The CDR3 loop is CASRTGGRTEAFF. Written as DNA, the CDR3 is TGTGCCAGCCGGACCGGGGGGAGAACTGAAGCTTTCTTT. This chain connects TRBV19 to TRBJ1-1, with a weak D call TRBD1 (5 bases). The CDR3 runs to 13 residues. Per the germline V gene, CDR1 is LNHDA and CDR2 is SQIVND (reference sequence). Trimming pared 9 bases from V and 5 bases from J, leaving 16 bases between. Looking up the rest from reference TRBV19 and TRBJ1-1 gives the full variable domain: DGGITQSPKYLFRKEGQNVTLSCEQNLNHDAMYWYRQDPGQGLRLIYYSQIVNDFQKGDIAEGYSVSREKKESFPLTVTSAQKNPTAFYLCASRTGGRTEAFFGQGTRLTVV.

Note on this clone: The same CDR3 can be traced to other DNA sequences in this sample. The chain carries TRBV7-2 and TRBJ2-2, with D unclear. Germline values: CDR1 SGHTA, CDR2 FQGNSA. The CDR3 is 14 residues long. Trimming removed 1 base at V and 2 bases at J, with 5 bases between. The CDR3 DNA is TGTGCCAGCAGCTTAGGCGTAAACACCGGGGAGCTGTTTTTT. This gives the protein CASSLGVNTGELFF.

In its sample, this clone was seen once. The V call is TRBV5-1, the J call TRBJ2-5; maybe TRBD2 (5 bases). Germline loops: CDR1 SGHRS, CDR2 YFSETQ. CDR3 size: 17 residues. The V and J ends lost 1 base and 1 base respectively, with 17 bases between them. CDR3 amino acids: CASSLLTMSASQETQYF. In DNA form, the CDR3 reads TGCGCCAGCAGCTTGTTGACTATGTCTGCTAGCCAAGAGACCCAGTACTTC.

This clone was recorded once. This chain connects TRBV7-9 to TRBJ1-2; D remains unclear. From germline, CDR1 is SEHNR and CDR2 FQNEAQ (reference sequence). Trimming stripped 5 bases from V and 12 bases from J, with 19 bases between. The CDR3 covers 13 residues. Here the CDR3 reads CASSPDVTPFDTF. CDR3 DNA sequence: TGTGCCAGCAGCCCCGACGTTACACCCTTCGACACCTTC.

The chain is built from TRBV28 and TRBJ1-2; maybe TRBD1 (6 bases). Germline loops: CDR1 MDHEN, CDR2 SYDVKM. V lost 5 bases and J 2 bases, leaving 18 bases between the germline ends. The CDR3 has 16 amino acids. CDR3 residues: CASSPPNRASNYGYTF. CDR3 coding DNA: TGTGCCAGCAGTCCACCTAACAGGGCGTCCAACTATGGCTACACCTTC.

The chain carries TRBV5-1 and TRBJ1-1; no reliable D call. Deletions cut 1 base from V and 0 bases from J, with 7 bases between. Germline V gene data show CDR1 as SGHRS and CDR2 as YFSETQ. The CDR3 runs to 14 residues. The CDR3: CASSLTDMNTEAFF. CDR3 nucleotide sequence: TGCGCCAGCAGCTTGACAGACATGAACACTGAAGCTTTCTTT.

V usage is TRBV30 and J usage is TRBJ1-1; D unclear. The CDR3 sequence is 14 residues long. V shed 5 bases and J shed 5 bases, with 18 bases lying between them. Per the germline V gene, CDR1 is GTSNPN and CDR2 is SVGIG (reference sequence). The CDR3 sequence: CAWAREGWSTEAFF. The CDR3 DNA is TGTGCCTGGGCCCGCGAAGGATGGTCAACTGAAGCTTTCTTT.

The rearrangement links TRBV3-1 (or the pseudogene TRBV3-2) to TRBJ1-5; the D is unclear. V was shortened by 1 base and J by 1 base, with 8 bases between the two germline ends. Germline V gene lookup returns CDR1 LGHDT and CDR2 YNNKEL (reference sequence). The length of the CDR3 is 15 residues. The CDR3 region has the DNA TGTGCCAGCAGCCAAGGAAGTGAGAGCAATCAGCCCCAGCATTTT. It is translated as CASSQGSESNQPQHF.

V usage is TRBV7-9 and J usage is TRBJ2-3; D gene unclear. The CDR3 runs to 13 residues. CDR1 SEHNR and CDR2 FQNEAQ come from the germline V gene (reference sequence). The V end was cut by 1 base, the J end by 3 bases, with 5 bases between. The CDR3: CASSLETTDTQYF. CDR3 DNA sequence: TGTGCCAGCAGCTTAGAGACTACAGATACGCAGTATTTT.

The chain links TRBV6-4 to TRBJ2-1, with 9 bases aligning to TRBD2. Germline-derived CDR1 and CDR2 are MRHNA and SNTAGT. The CDR3 is made up of 16 amino acids. V lost 2 bases and J lost 6; bases outside the gene matches: 8. CDR3 sequence reads: CASSDGGGRATNEQFF. In DNA form, the CDR3 reads TGTGCCAGCAGTGACGGTGGCGGGAGGGCGACCAATGAGCAGTTCTTC.

V is TRBV6-1 and J is TRBJ1-3; D unresolved. Germline V CDR1 and CDR2: MNHNS, SASEGT. The CDR3 extends over 13 amino acids. V gave up 2 bases and J gave up 4 bases, with 6 bases separating them. The CDR3 DNA reads TGTGCCAGCAGTGAAAGCAGGGGAAACACCATATATTTT. It yields the protein CASSESRGNTIYF.